This T cell receptor (beta chain) was obtained from a study of cytomegalovirus exposure and HLA in healthy donors. At the level of the study: Genetic ancestry analysis placed around 76% of the 398 donors that were genotyped in the Caucasian-associated cluster. Whole-study results and caveats: Investigators reported 150 to 200 TCR beta chains as tied to cytomegalovirus. The majority of CMV-associated TCR beta chains were reported as apparently HLA-restricted in a later analysis.

V was clipped by 2 bases and J by 7 bases, with 12 bases between them. The CDR3 contains 13 residues. In the PCR, 60 Vbeta and 13 Jbeta primers were used. Method: immunoSEQ multiplex PCR; TCRdb's copy keeps in-frame clones and lacks some. The table records 150,000 to 200,000 clones, roughly 86% of them present only once. On this clone itself: Its target is not known.

The gene calls are TRBV23-1 and TRBJ2-7; perhaps TRBD2 as D (5 bases). TRBV23-1 is flagged as an ORF with uncertain function. This TCR was recovered from a girl aged 5-17 years in good health and CMV-seropositive. Sequences were obtained from PBMCs. The CDR3 DNA sequence: TGCGCCAGCAGTCAACCGGAGACGGGGGAGCAGTACTTC. It codes for CASSQPETGEQYF.